The entry below gives a single T cell receptor beta chain sequence along with its context. Antigen: not known. This entry is derived from a study of OX40 agonist ivuxolimab in advanced cancers. Whole-study context: Having had anti-PD-1, anti-PD-L1 or anti-CTLA-4 therapy before was allowed, and approximately 40% had some. Partial responses were achieved by three patients, one with hepatocellular carcinoma and two with cutaneous melanoma. Broader study findings: Those patients achieving a partial response at 0.1-3.0 mg/kg showed among the lowest clonal expansion. Antigen specificity remained undetermined for the expanded peripheral T cells.

Assay used: immunoSEQ multiplex PCR; TCRdb lists only in-frame clones, some missing. The table records around 77,000 clones, roughly nine tenths of them present only once. CDR3 length equals 14 residues. V lost 2 bases to trimming and J lost 1 base, with 8 bases between them. Germline V CDR1 and CDR2: LGHNA, YSLEER. This clonotype was obtained from an adult with an advanced solid tumor such as melanoma, head and neck, liver or kidney cancer. The chain recombines TRBV4-3 with TRBJ1-2; unclear D gene. The sample here was CD4+ or CD8+ T cells sorted from blood, taken in a trial of the OX40 agonist ivuxolimab. CDR3 nucleotide sequence: TGCGCCAGCAGCCAACTGGACTTTAACTATGGCTACACCTTC. It codes for CASSQLDFNYGYTF.